Following are 20 T cell receptor beta chains from one sample sequenced in a study of control samples from healthy donors and cancer patients. Only in-frame clones appear in the TCRdb table, and some are missing; sequencing was by immunoSEQ multiplex PCR. The sample includes approximately 100,000 clones, about nine tenths of them seen just once. Sequenced: blood. These receptors all stem from a human donor in good health. The donor label of this sample is uncertain.

This clone has only one observation. V is TRBV7-9 and J is TRBJ2-2; the match to TRBD1 covers 8 bases. Trimming at V came to 8 bases and at J to 6 bases, leaving 5 bases not matched to a gene. Germline values: CDR1 SEHNR, CDR2 FQNEAQ (reference sequence). CDR3 length: 13 amino acids. The chain's CDR3 is CASLDRGAGELFF. CDR3 in DNA: TGTGCCAGCCTAGACAGGGGTGCCGGGGAGCTGTTTTTT.

This chain uses TRBV15 with TRBJ1-6, with D maybe TRBD1 (5 bases). Per germline, CDR1 LNHNV and CDR2 YYDKDF (reference sequence). CDR3 length: 16 amino acids. V lost 0 bases and J lost 10, with 16 bases in between. The CDR3 sequence is CATSRDSGGSGSPLHF. DNA of the CDR3: TGTGCCACCAGCAGAGATAGTGGGGGGAGCGGGTCACCCCTCCACTTT.

This chain connects TRBV5-1 to TRBJ2-3, with TRBD2 matching 8 bases. Germline assignment: CDR1 SGHRS and CDR2 YFSETQ. This CDR3 comprises 18 residues. V dropped 0 bases and J dropped 0; count of bases not matched to a gene: 9. CDR3 coding DNA: TGCGCCAGCAGCTTGGAATCTTTGGGACTAGAGAGCACAGATACGCAGTATTTT. Encoded protein: CASSLESLGLESTDTQYF.

This clone came up once. This CDR3 is CATSDFERGGYNEQFF. The CDR3 nucleotides are TGTGCCACCAGTGATTTCGAGCGGGGGGGTTACAATGAGCAGTTCTTC. The rearrangement joins TRBV24-1 to TRBJ2-1; the match to TRBD2 covers 10 bases. Germline CDR1 and CDR2: KGHDR and SFDVKD. The V and J ends lost 1 base and 4 bases, in that order; junction bases with no gene match: 3. The CDR3 contains 16 residues.

The rearrangement uses TRBV4-2 and TRBJ2-7, with D possibly matching TRBD2 (5 bases). In germline, CDR1 is LGHNA, CDR2 YNFKEQ. The CDR3 runs 14 residues. Trimming removed 3 bases at V and 0 bases at J, with 9 bases between. In DNA, the CDR3 is TGTGCCAGCAGCCACGGGGTGACCTCCTACGAGCAGTACTTC. It yields the protein CASSHGVTSYEQYF.

V and J are TRBV10-3 and TRBJ1-5, with D maybe TRBD1 (5 bases). V lost 3 bases to trimming and J lost 6 bases, with 18 bases between them. The length of the CDR3 is 16 residues. The germline V gene encodes CDR1 ENHRY and CDR2 SYGVKD. CDR3 nucleotides: TGTGCCATCAGTGATGGCGTCGGGGGGGTAGGTCAGCCCCAGCATTTT. Protein product: CAISDGVGGVGQPQHF.

Comments on this clone: Other DNA sequences of this sample code for an identical CDR3. This chain uses TRBV9 with TRBJ2-1; D is unresolved. This CDR3 has 15 residues. Germline lookup yields CDR1 SGDLS and CDR2 YYNGEE. Trimming shortened V by 3 bases and J by 0 bases, and 10 bases separated the two germline ends. CDR3 sequence (DNA): TGTGCCAGCAGCGCGGGCCAAAACTCCTACAATGAGCAGTTCTTC. Encoded protein: CASSAGQNSYNEQFF.

V is TRBV27 and J is TRBJ2-7, with 7 bases matching TRBD1. The CDR3 is 17 amino acids. CDR1 is MNHEY and CDR2 is SMNVEV in the germline V gene (reference sequence). Germline trimming cut 5 bases from V and 9 bases from J; bases unmatched to any gene: 22. CDR3 sequence: CASSPEGQNYEFIGQYF. The CDR3, as DNA: TGTGCCAGCAGTCCCGAGGGACAGAACTACGAATTTATTGGGCAGTACTTC.

The gene calls are TRBV13 and TRBJ1-1; 7 nucleotides match TRBD1. V trimming: 6 bases; J trimming: 3 bases; junction bases outside the gene matches: 7. The CDR3 is 14 amino acids. The germline CDR1 and CDR2 sequences are PRHDT and FYEKMQ (reference sequence). The CDR3 region has the DNA TGTGCCAGCAGTCGGACAGGAGAGTACACTGAAGCTTTCTTT. It encodes CASSRTGEYTEAFF.

The rearrangement uses TRBV6-5 and TRBJ1-3; 8 nucleotides line up with TRBD1. This CDR3 contains 14 residues. The V gene's germline CDR1 is MNHEY and CDR2 SVGAGI. V was pared by 6 bases and J by 4 bases, with 5 bases of the junction left unmatched. CDR3 bases: TGTGCCAGCAGAGAGACAGGGGCAGGAAACACCATATATTTT. It yields the protein CASRETGAGNTIYF.

V usage is TRBV6-5 and J usage is TRBJ2-5; the D gene could be TRBD1 or TRBD2 (5 bases each). The V and J ends lost 7 bases and 2 bases respectively, with 11 bases between them. Germline loops: CDR1 MNHEY, CDR2 SVGAGI. This CDR3 is built from 13 residues. The CDR3 nucleotides are TGTGCCAGCAACCGGGACGCACAAGAGACCCAGTACTTC. Amino acids: CASNRDAQETQYF.

V and J are TRBV30 and TRBJ2-4, with D perhaps TRBD1 (5 bases). CDR3 length: 14 amino acids. The germline gives CDR1 GTSNPN, CDR2 SVGIG (reference sequence). V lost 4 bases, J lost 7 bases, and 17 bases lay in between. CDR3 nucleotide sequence: TGTGCCTGGACAGGGCAGCTTGGGAAGAACATTCAGTACTTC. This gives the protein CAWTGQLGKNIQYF.

The rearrangement links TRBV3-1 (or the pseudogene TRBV3-2) to TRBJ1-6; D uncertain. V was shortened by 1 base and J by 11 bases, with 6 bases between the two germline ends. The CDR3 covers 12 residues. The germline V gene has CDR1 LGHDT and CDR2 YNNKEL (reference sequence). DNA of the CDR3: TGTGCCAGCAGCCAAGGGGCAACACCCCTCCACTTT. Translated, it gives CASSQGATPLHF.

The chain is built from TRBV9 and TRBJ2-3; tentative D call: TRBD1 (6 bases). Germline V gene data show CDR1 as SGDLS and CDR2 as YYNGEE. V was pared by 0 bases and J by 7 bases, with 12 bases between. CDR3 size: 14 residues. This chain's CDR3 is CASSVGFRGYTQYF. The CDR3 DNA sequence: TGTGCCAGCAGCGTAGGTTTCAGGGGTTATACGCAGTATTTT. Variable domain in full (rest from reference TRBV9 and TRBJ2-3): DSGVTQTPKHLITATGQRVTLRCSPRSGDLSVYWYQQSLDQGLQFLIQYYNGEERAKGNILERFSAQQFPDLHSELNLSSLELGDSALYFCASSVGFRGYTQYFGPGTRLTVL.

The chain couples TRBV6-5 to TRBJ1-3; D uncertain. The germline gives CDR1 MNHEY, CDR2 SVGAGI. V lost 6 bases and J 3 bases, leaving 15 bases between the germline ends. The CDR3 runs to 15 residues. The CDR3 is CASRTRDSDGNTIYF. The CDR3 bases are TGTGCCAGCAGAACGAGGGATAGTGATGGAAACACCATATATTTT.

This clone was detected only a few times. The chain uses TRBV7-2 and TRBJ1-4; D not certain. This CDR3 has 14 amino acids. V lost 5 bases, J lost 8 bases, and 15 bases lay in between. In germline, CDR1 is SGHTA, CDR2 FQGNSA. The CDR3: CASSLGPKKEKLFF. CDR3 bases: TGTGCCAGCAGCCTCGGCCCAAAAAAGGAAAAACTGTTTTTT.

The CDR3 bases are TGTGCCAGCAGCCGGTCCGGGCTAGCGGGGACAGATACGCAGTATTTT. It yields the protein CASSRSGLAGTDTQYF. The J gene is TRBJ2-3, the V gene TRBV3-1 (or the pseudogene TRBV3-2), with 9 bases aligning to TRBD2. J was trimmed by 3 bases and V by 4 bases; bases with no gene match: 8. CDR3 length: 16 residues. Germline CDR1 LGHDT, CDR2 YNNKEL (reference sequence).

This chain links TRBV7-3 with TRBJ1-6; tentatively, D is TRBD1 (5 bases). With 8 bases removed from V and 8 bases from J, the gap between germline ends came to 13 bases. Germline V gene data show CDR1 as SGHTA and CDR2 as FQGTGA. CDR3 length equals 13 residues. The CDR3 loop is CASGPGSDSPLHF. DNA of the CDR3: TGTGCCAGCGGGCCAGGGAGTGATTCACCCCTCCACTTT.

The genes are TRBV4-2 and TRBJ1-2; unclear D gene. Germline values: CDR1 LGHNA, CDR2 YNFKEQ. V lost 2 bases, J lost 4 bases, and 11 bases lay in between. The CDR3 extends over 14 amino acids. The CDR3 protein is CASSQWVGSYGYTF. CDR3 nucleotide sequence: TGTGCCAGCAGCCAATGGGTGGGAAGCTATGGCTACACCTTC.

In this sample, this clone turned up a few times. V usage is TRBV24-1 and J usage is TRBJ1-2; a weak D match, TRBD1 (5 bases). Germline V gene sequence: CDR1 KGHDR, CDR2 SFDVKD. V gave up 6 bases and J gave up 8 bases, with 15 bases separating them. The CDR3 totals 13 residues. CDR3 in amino acids: CATSQTDRYGYTF. Written as DNA, the CDR3 is TGTGCCACCAGTCAGACAGACCGCTACGGCTACACCTTC.